This entry lists 23 T cell receptor beta chains sequenced from one sample in a study of human T cells and chemical hapten exposure. TCRdb redid the calling of the RACE reads with MiXCR, one entry per CDR3 protein. The profile covers approximately 400,000 distinct CDR3 sequences, with about 4.4% appearing a single time and around 2% taken by the ten largest. Time point meaning: patch test 1, 2 weeks after DPC sensitization. Indicated treatment: therapeutic diphenylcyclopropenone sensitization with weekly scalp DPC. The input for sequencing was whole blood, taken in connection with sensitization to the hapten diphenylcyclopropenone (DPC). The receptors stem from a woman in her forties or fifties with alopecia areata. Some clones in this sample may be carry-over from other donors' samples.

This clonotype showed up many times. The genes are TRBV5-1 and TRBJ1-6; 12 bases are a match to TRBD1. The CDR3 runs 17 residues. The J segment lost 9 bases and the V segment lost 0 bases, leaving 7 bases of the junction unmatched. The germline gives CDR1 SGHRS, CDR2 YFSETQ. The CDR3 DNA is TGCGCCAGCAGCTTGGATGCCCGGGACAGGGGGCTTTCACCCCTCCACTTT. Its protein product is CASSLDARDRGLSPLHF.

Concerning this clonotype itself: A read error may be the cause here, since a much bigger clone is one base away. This sequence joins TRBV28 and TRBJ2-3; 8 bases are shared with TRBD2. From germline, CDR1 is MDHEN and CDR2 SYDVKM. The CDR3 is 15 residues long. The V segment lost 6 bases and the J segment 4 bases; nucleotides outside the gene matches: 9. In DNA, the CDR3 is TGTGCCAGCAGATTGAGCGGGAGAAGGGCAGATACGCAGTATTTT. This translates into CASRLSGRRADTQYF.

In its sample, this clonotype was seen a few times. The chain recombines TRBV12-3 or TRBV12-4 with TRBJ2-3; possible D gene TRBD2, 6 bases. The CDR3 extends over 16 amino acids. V lost 3 bases to trimming and J lost 2 bases, with 15 bases between them. CDR3: CASSFAEGLHTDTQYF. The CDR3 bases are TGTGCCAGCAGTTTCGCCGAGGGACTCCACACAGATACGCAGTATTTT.

The sample holds many counts of this clonotype. This rearrangement joins TRBV5-1 to TRBJ2-5; 10 nucleotides agree with TRBD2. J lost 5 bases, V lost 4 bases, and 11 bases had no gene match. CDR1 and CDR2 (germline): SGHRS, YFSETQ. This CDR3 spans 16 amino acids. This chain's CDR3 is CASSPTLAGVGETQYF. CDR3 sequence (DNA): TGCGCCAGCAGCCCCACCCTAGCGGGGGTCGGGGAGACCCAGTACTTC.

This clonotype was seen repeatedly, ten times or more. The chain has TRBV7-8 and TRBJ2-6; the D call may be TRBD1 or TRBD2 (5 bases each). V lost 1 base to trimming and J lost 0 bases, with 10 bases between them. This CDR3 region has 17 residues. Germline CDR1 is SGHVS and CDR2 is FQNEAQ. The CDR3 region has the DNA TGTGCCAGCAGCTTAGTTGGGGGTTTCTCTGGGGCCAACGTCCTGACTTTC. This gives the protein CASSLVGGFSGANVLTF.

This clonotype was picked up many times. This chain joins TRBV20-1 and TRBJ1-6, with a weak D call TRBD1 (6 bases). The CDR3 contains 15 residues. Trimming shortened V by 1 base and J by 9 bases, and 16 bases separated the two germline ends. The germline V gene encodes CDR1 DFQATT and CDR2 SNEGSKA (reference sequence). CDR3 bases: TGCAGTGCTAGAGCACGGACAGCCTATGGTTCACCCCTCCACTTT. This gives the protein CSARARTAYGSPLHF.

Ten or more counts support this clonotype. The rearrangement links TRBV3-1 to TRBJ2-1, with a weak D call TRBD2 (6 bases). V lost 1 base, J lost 12 bases, and 16 bases lay in between. The germline CDR1 and CDR2 sequences are LGHDT and YNNKEL (reference sequence). The CDR3 has 14 residues. The CDR3 bases are TGTGCCAGCAGCCAAGGAACTAGCCCCAAGGGGCAGTTCTTC. As protein: CASSQGTSPKGQFF.

The chain employs TRBV30 and TRBJ1-2; D ambiguous. This CDR3 is built from 14 residues. V lost 2 bases and J lost 2, with 12 bases in between. CDR1 and CDR2 (germline): GTSNPN, SVGIG (reference sequence). CDR3: CAWSSPGSNYGYTF. Written as DNA, the CDR3 is TGTGCCTGGAGTTCTCCGGGGAGCAACTATGGCTACACCTTC.

This chain joins TRBV6-2 or TRBV6-3 and TRBJ2-3; TRBD2 matches 10 bases. With 0 bases clipped from V and 6 bases from J, the junction kept 9 bases outside the gene matches. Germline assignment: CDR1 MNHEY and CDR2 SVGEGT. The CDR3 loop spans 17 amino acids. CDR3 protein: CASSYSSGRAITDTQYF. The CDR3 nucleotides are TGTGCCAGCAGTTACTCCAGCGGGAGGGCCATAACGGATACGCAGTATTTT.

This chain joins TRBV4-3 and TRBJ2-1, with 7 bases identical to TRBD2. The germline V gene has CDR1 LGHNA and CDR2 YSLEER. V lost 5 bases, J lost 0 bases, and 7 bases stayed unmatched. The CDR3 loop spans 16 amino acids. This CDR3 is CASSRAGTNSYNEQFF. For the CDR3, the DNA is TGCGCCAGCAGCAGAGCCGGGACTAACTCCTACAATGAGCAGTTCTTC.

This clonotype showed up many times. This chain connects TRBV25-1 to TRBJ1-1; D is unclear. Germline V lookup: CDR1 MGHDK, CDR2 SYGVNS. The V and J ends lost 4 bases and 1 base respectively, with 7 bases between them. This CDR3 is built from 13 residues. The CDR3 sequence is CASSAKRNTEAFF. The CDR3 DNA reads as TGTGCCAGCAGTGCAAAGAGGAACACTGAAGCTTTCTTT.

The V call is TRBV3-1, the J call TRBJ1-2, with TRBD1 matching over 7 bases. There are 14 residues in the CDR3. The germline V gene encodes CDR1 LGHDT and CDR2 YNNKEL (reference sequence). Trimming removed 3 bases from V and 6 bases from J; junction bases left unmatched: 7. The CDR3 protein is CASSQETGRNGYTF. DNA for the CDR3: TGTGCCAGCAGCCAGGAGACAGGGAGGAATGGCTACACCTTC.

V gene TRBV6-1 combines with J gene TRBJ2-3, with TRBD1 matching 8 bases. The CDR3 length is 15 residues. With 9 bases clipped from V and 1 base from J, the junction kept 9 bases outside the gene matches. Germline lookup yields CDR1 MNHNS and CDR2 SASEGT. CDR3 amino acids: CARSETGVGTDTQYF. The CDR3 nucleotides read TGTGCCAGATCAGAGACAGGGGTGGGCACAGATACGCAGTATTTT.

This clonotype has at least ten counts. The chain uses TRBV9 and TRBJ2-7, with TRBD2 matching over 13 bases. Trimming took 3 bases from V and 2 from J; bases not matched to a gene: 2. In germline, CDR1 is SGDLS, CDR2 YYNGEE. This CDR3 is built from 15 residues. The CDR3 reads CASSAGTSGTYEQYF. CDR3 DNA: TGTGCCAGCAGCGCCGGGACTAGCGGGACCTACGAGCAGTACTTC.

This clonotype was found many times. This chain links TRBV5-4 with TRBJ2-1; D is unclear. This CDR3 comprises 15 residues. V lost 3 bases and J lost 8, with 18 bases in between. Germline V gene lookup returns CDR1 SGHNT and CDR2 YYREEE (reference sequence). CDR3 DNA sequence: TGTGCCAGCAGCTCCCAAGGACCTGGTGCCGATGAGCAGTTCTTC. Its translation: CASSSQGPGADEQFF.

This clonotype was counted many times. V gene TRBV6-2 or TRBV6-3 combines with J gene TRBJ2-7; 11 nucleotides align to TRBD1. Germline V CDR1 and CDR2: MNHEY, SVGEGT. J lost 2 bases, V lost 5 bases, and 5 bases had no gene match. The CDR3 totals 15 residues. CDR3 region: CASSAGTGGTYEQYF. As DNA, the CDR3 is TGTGCCAGCAGTGCCGGGACAGGGGGGACCTACGAGCAGTACTTC.

This clonotype turned up a few times. The chain combines TRBV10-2 with TRBJ1-4; no clear D. The CDR3 runs 21 residues. The V gene lost 0 bases and the J gene lost 5 bases, with 28 bases spanning the gap. In germline, CDR1 is WSHSY, CDR2 SAAADI. CDR3 protein: CASSESNNRGRISVKNEKLFF. CDR3 DNA sequence: TGCGCCAGCAGTGAGTCGAACAATCGTGGCAGGATAAGTGTGAAAAATGAAAAACTGTTTTTT.

In its sample, this clonotype was seen a few times. This chain uses TRBV12-3 or TRBV12-4 with TRBJ1-1; D call uncertain. The CDR3 sequence is 13 residues long. V lost 8 bases and J 2 bases, leaving 12 bases between the germline ends. The CDR3 loop is CASVRWANTEAFF. CDR3 DNA sequence: TGTGCCAGCGTAAGGTGGGCCAACACTGAAGCTTTCTTT.

Turning to this clonotype: A junction end diverges from the germline sequence, so it may reflect a read error. V gene TRBV27 combines with J gene TRBJ1-1; no clear D. CDR3 length: 13 amino acids. The germline CDR1 and CDR2 sequences are MNHEY and SMNVEV (reference sequence). The CDR3 loop is CASSISGNTEAFF. The CDR3, as DNA: TGTGCCAGCAGTATATCCGGAAACACTGAAGCTTTCTTT.

This clonotype turned up a few times. V is TRBV5-1 and J is TRBJ1-3, with D uncertain. Germline V lookup: CDR1 SGHRS, CDR2 YFSETQ. The V gene lost 0 bases and the J gene lost 0 bases, with 10 bases spanning the gap. The CDR3 has 16 residues. The CDR3 spells CASSLGGSSSGNTIYF. The CDR3 DNA reads TGCGCCAGCAGCTTGGGCGGTTCCAGCTCTGGAAACACCATATATTTT.

This clonotype was counted at least ten times. The chain uses TRBV3-1 and TRBJ1-1; no clear D gene. Germline assignment: CDR1 LGHDT and CDR2 YNNKEL (reference sequence). This CDR3 spans 14 amino acids. V was trimmed by 2 bases and J by 1 base, leaving 8 bases between them. The CDR3 protein is CASSQWTSNTEAFF. In DNA, the CDR3 is TGTGCCAGCAGCCAATGGACCTCGAACACTGAAGCTTTCTTT.

Ten or more counts support this clonotype. The chain has TRBV6-6 and TRBJ2-1, with 11 bases lining up with TRBD1. The junction had 8 bases not matched to a gene; V was cut back by 6 bases and J by 7 bases. This CDR3 is built from 15 residues. Germline V gene data show CDR1 as MNHNY and CDR2 as SVGAGI (reference sequence). CDR3 region: CASSPGTGGRNEQFF. For the CDR3, the DNA is TGTGCCAGCAGCCCCGGGACAGGGGGTAGGAATGAGCAGTTCTTC.

The chain uses TRBV7-2 and TRBJ2-7, with 8 bases identical to TRBD2. The CDR3 runs 14 residues. In germline, CDR1 is SGHTA, CDR2 FQGNSA. With V trimmed by 5 bases and J by 2 bases, 5 bases remained unmatched. The CDR3 here is CASSGVAGPYEQYF. The CDR3 DNA reads TGTGCCAGCAGCGGGGTAGCGGGACCCTACGAGCAGTACTTC.